The present entry profiles one T cell receptor (beta chain) with its context. Every participant with HIV received treatment in the United States. The run of the v3.0 immunoSEQ assay was at survey level. The assay was immunoSEQ multiplex PCR, and TCRdb's table has in-frame clones only and misses some. The sample has tens of thousands of clones, approximately 86% seen once. The entry originates in a study of long-term antiretroviral therapy in people with HIV. Per the germline V gene, CDR1 is SGHVS and CDR2 is FQNEAQ. CDR3 length equals 12 residues. Trimming shortened V by 2 bases and J by 5 bases, and 7 bases separated the two germline ends.

Source: unsorted PBMCs, taken just before starting antiretroviral therapy. V and J are TRBV7-8 and TRBJ2-7; D ambiguous. This TCR came from a woman in her late teens or twenties with HIV. The CDR3 DNA sequence: TGTGCCAGCAGCTTAAAGTTCAACGAGCAGTACTTC. Amino acid sequence: CASSLKFNEQYF. Based on the CDR3 plus reference TRBV7-8 and TRBJ2-7, the full variable domain is GAGVSQSPRYKVAKRGQDVALRCDPISGHVSLFWYQQALGQGPEFLTYFQNEAQLDKSGLPSDRFFAERPEGSVSTLKIQRTQQEDSAVYLCASSLKFNEQYFGPGTRLTVT.